One and the same sample provided the 14 T cell receptor beta chains below, sequenced in a study of T cells in Graves' hyperthyroidism and ophthalmopathy. It was RNA transcripts that yielded the amplified TCR beta CDR3 regions. The TCR CDR3 was amplified in a first-round RT-PCR using the HTBI primer set. TCRdb used MiXCR to reprocess the multiplex PCR reads, holding one entry per CDR3 protein. Of hundreds of thousands of distinct CDR3 sequences in the sample, just over 35% are singletons; the top ten hold around 32%. Sample: blood. The receptor set was obtained from a woman aged 40 to 50 with Graves' hyperthyroidism.

There are a few counts of this clonotype. CDR3 in DNA: TGCAGCGTTGGGGGAATTAAAGGCTACACCTTC. It is translated as CSVGGIKGYTF. The chain joins TRBV29-1 to TRBJ1-2; no definite D call. Germline V gene data show CDR1 as SQVTM and CDR2 as ANQGSEA. The CDR3 covers 11 residues. V lost 4 bases, J lost 8 bases, and 11 bases lay in between.

This clonotype was picked up a small number of times. The gene calls are TRBV29-1 and TRBJ2-3; D not certain. The V and J ends lost 4 bases and 2 bases respectively, with 16 bases between them. The CDR3 runs 15 residues. Germline CDR1 and CDR2: SQVTM and ANQGSEA. CDR3 region: CSVAEQRRYTDTQYF. As DNA, the CDR3 is TGCAGCGTTGCTGAACAACGACGCTACACAGATACGCAGTATTTT.

The chain joins TRBV20-1 to TRBJ2-7; perhaps TRBD1 as D (5 bases). The ends were cut back, 5 bases at V and 0 bases at J, with 14 bases in the middle. Per the germline V gene, CDR1 is DFQATT and CDR2 is SNEGSKA (reference sequence). The CDR3 covers 14 residues. The DNA for the CDR3 is TGCAGTGCTTTTCACAGGAAAAGCTCCTACGAGCAGTACTTC. The encoded protein is CSAFHRKSSYEQYF.

Many counts were recorded for this clonotype. V gene TRBV7-9 combines with J gene TRBJ2-6; 8 bases align to TRBD1. The junction had 6 bases not matched to a gene; V was cut back by 5 bases and J by 0 bases. This CDR3 is 17 amino acids long. Germline-derived CDR1 and CDR2 are SEHNR and FQNEAQ (reference sequence). The DNA for the CDR3 is TGTGCCAGCAGCGACCGGGACAGGACCTCTGGGGCCAACGTCCTGACTTTC. Protein product: CASSDRDRTSGANVLTF.

V gene TRBV12-3 or TRBV12-4 combines with J gene TRBJ2-5, with D possibly called TRBD1 or TRBD2 (5 bases each). Trimming removed 2 bases at V and 5 bases at J, with 12 bases between. This CDR3 comprises 14 residues. The CDR3: CASSLSEGIETQYF. DNA of the CDR3: TGTGCCAGCAGTTTAAGCGAGGGGATCGAGACCCAGTACTTC.

A note on this clonotype: A read error may be the cause here, since a much bigger clone is one base away. The chain has TRBV13 and TRBJ2-5; D perhaps matches TRBD1 (6 bases). The V end was cut by 4 bases, the J end by 6 bases, with 18 bases between. The germline CDR1 and CDR2 sequences are PRHDT and FYEKMQ (reference sequence). The CDR3 runs 15 residues. CDR3 in amino acids: CASSSRDTGWKTQYF. The CDR3 nucleotides read TGTGCCAGCAGCTCCCGGGACACGGGTTGGAAGACCCAGTACTTC.

This chain joins TRBV2 and TRBJ2-7; no clear D gene. Germline lookup yields CDR1 SNHLY and CDR2 FYNNEI. This CDR3 has 15 residues. Trimming removed 6 bases at V and 1 base at J, with 16 bases between. The CDR3 DNA is TGTGCCAGCAGCTTATCTTTAGGCCAGTCCTACGAGCAGTACTTC. Protein sequence: CASSLSLGQSYEQYF.

The sample holds many counts of this clonotype. The CDR3 DNA reads TGTGCCAGCAGCGTAGTTGGCGGGAAAGAGACCCAGTACTTC. Translation gives CASSVVGGKETQYF. This chain uses TRBV9 with TRBJ2-5; the D gene is possibly TRBD2 (6 bases). The germline V and J ends were trimmed by 0 bases and 3 bases, with 9 bases remaining between them. CDR3 length: 14 amino acids. CDR1 is SGDLS, CDR2 YYNGEE, per germline. Full variable domain (remainder filled in from reference TRBV9 and TRBJ2-5): DSGVTQTPKHLITATGQRVTLRCSPRSGDLSVYWYQQSLDQGLQFLIQYYNGEERAKGNILERFSAQQFPDLHSELNLSSLELGDSALYFCASSVVGGKETQYFGPGTRLLVL.

In this sample, this clonotype turned up a few times. V usage is TRBV13 and J usage is TRBJ2-5; perhaps D is TRBD1 or TRBD2 (5 bases each). V lost 4 bases and J lost 0, with 9 bases in between. In germline, CDR1 is PRHDT, CDR2 FYEKMQ (reference sequence). This CDR3 is built from 14 residues. CDR3 sequence (DNA): TGTGCCAGCAGCTCTCCGGGACACCAAGAGACCCAGTACTTC. Amino acid sequence: CASSSPGHQETQYF.

V gene TRBV25-1 combines with J gene TRBJ1-1; tentative D call: TRBD1 (6 bases). Germline values: CDR1 MGHDK, CDR2 SYGVNS. The length of the CDR3 is 15 residues. V was pared by 5 bases and J by 6 bases, with 19 bases between. The CDR3 DNA is TGTGCCAGCAGTCCGGGAGGGGGGTGGGCCCCTGAAGCTTTCTTT. Translation: CASSPGGGWAPEAFF.

This rearrangement joins TRBV20-1 to TRBJ1-3; no clear D. The CDR3 extends over 12 amino acids. CDR1 DFQATT and CDR2 SNEGSKA come from the germline V gene (reference sequence). Trimming took 1 base from V and 8 from J, leaving 9 bases between them. The CDR3 DNA follows: TGCAGTGCTAGAGGCCAGGTCGACACCATATATTTT. This sequence encodes CSARGQVDTIYF.

This clonotype was counted a few times. The gene calls are TRBV12-3 or TRBV12-4 and TRBJ1-5; D not certain. This CDR3 spans 13 amino acids. The V end lost 8 bases, the J end lost 4 bases, and 12 bases lay between the germline ends. This CDR3 reads CASAGSANQPQHF. CDR3 coding DNA: TGTGCCAGCGCGGGTTCTGCAAATCAGCCCCAGCATTTT.

This clonotype appeared a few times. The rearrangement links TRBV12-3 or TRBV12-4 to TRBJ1-1, with D hard to call. The V and J ends lost 2 bases and 2 bases respectively, with 12 bases between them. This CDR3 spans 15 amino acids. CDR3 residues: CASSLTPTYNTEAFF. CDR3 DNA: TGTGCCAGCAGTTTAACCCCTACCTATAACACTGAAGCTTTCTTT.

There are a few counts of this clonotype. This chain links TRBV6-5 with TRBJ1-1; 10 bases match TRBD1. The CDR3 totals 16 residues. Germline assignment: CDR1 MNHEY and CDR2 SVGAGI. Losses at the gene ends were 7 bases for V and 0 bases for J; bases not matched to a gene: 8. CDR3 protein: CASTRQGANVNTEAFF. The CDR3 DNA reads as TGTGCCAGCACCCGACAGGGGGCTAACGTGAACACTGAAGCTTTCTTT.